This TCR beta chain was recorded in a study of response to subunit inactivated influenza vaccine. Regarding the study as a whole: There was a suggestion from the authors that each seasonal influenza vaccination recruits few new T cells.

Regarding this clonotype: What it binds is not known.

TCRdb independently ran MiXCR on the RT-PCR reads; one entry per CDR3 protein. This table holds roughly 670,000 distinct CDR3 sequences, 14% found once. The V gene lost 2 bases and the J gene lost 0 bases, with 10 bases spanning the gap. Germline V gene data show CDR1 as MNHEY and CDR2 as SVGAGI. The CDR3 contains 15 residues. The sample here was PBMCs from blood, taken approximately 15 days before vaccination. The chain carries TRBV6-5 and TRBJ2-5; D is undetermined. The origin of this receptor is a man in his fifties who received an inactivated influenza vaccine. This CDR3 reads CASSYDLRDQETQYF. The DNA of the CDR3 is TGTGCCAGCAGTTACGACCTTAGGGACCAAGAGACCCAGTACTTC.